Below are 5 T cell receptor beta chains sequenced from a single sample in a study of blood T cell repertoires in COVID-19. Some clones are missing from TCRdb's copy, which holds only in-frame ones; the method was immunoSEQ multiplex PCR. The sample yields about 100,000 clones, about 88% seen once. Sequenced input: peripheral blood. The origin of the receptors is a man between 25 and 39 years old in a cohort sampled during active COVID-19.

The chain joins TRBV19 to TRBJ2-1; D call uncertain. Germline V CDR1 and CDR2: LNHDA, SQIVND (reference sequence). V was shortened by 3 bases and J by 14 bases, with 8 bases between the two germline ends. This CDR3 contains 10 residues. CDR3 DNA sequence: TGTGCCAGTAGTATGCGGCGTGAGTTCTTC. It is translated as CASSMRREFF.

This clone came up many times. The rearrangement links TRBV19 to TRBJ1-2; 7 bases match TRBD1. After removal of 2 bases from V and 4 bases from J, the junction contained 4 bases not matched to a gene. Germline values: CDR1 LNHDA, CDR2 SQIVND (reference sequence). The CDR3 extends over 14 amino acids. Here the CDR3 DNA reads TGTGCCAGTAGTATACCCGGGACAGCCTATGGCTACACCTTC. Amino acids: CASSIPGTAYGYTF.

The chain couples TRBV30 to TRBJ1-4; D is unresolved. CDR1 and CDR2 (germline): GTSNPN, SVGIG (reference sequence). The CDR3 loop spans 12 amino acids. The V and J ends lost 5 bases and 5 bases respectively, with 9 bases between them. The CDR3 DNA is TGTGCCTGGTCGCAGTCGAATGAAAAACTGTTTTTT. This translates into CAWSQSNEKLFF.

V gene TRBV7-7 combines with J gene TRBJ2-5; TRBD2 is a possible D gene (7 bases). The CDR3 length is 13 residues. Looked up from germline, CDR1 is SSHAT and CDR2 is FNYEAQ (reference sequence). V lost 3 bases, J lost 5 bases, and 10 bases lay in between. CDR3: CASSLGGRETQYF. CDR3 nucleotide sequence: TGTGCCAGCAGCTTGGGGGGGCGGGAGACCCAGTACTTC.

The chain has TRBV7-9 and TRBJ2-2, with D tentatively TRBD1 (6 bases). The CDR3 runs to 13 residues. The V end was cut by 4 bases, the J end by 7 bases, with 10 bases between. Germline V gene lookup returns CDR1 SEHNR and CDR2 FQNEAQ (reference sequence). The CDR3 region is CASSSLGGGELFF. CDR3 sequence (DNA): TGTGCCAGCAGCTCACTAGGGGGCGGGGAGCTGTTTTTT.